The source of this T cell receptor beta chain is a study of shared clonotypes between healthy human individuals. Naive CD8 isolation took CD45RO-negative cells positively selected for CCR7 and excluded terminally differentiated effector memory CD45RA+ cells. Several immunoSEQ 96-well plates shared each subset's DNA, each plate a replicate. Sequencing used immunoSEQ multiplex PCR; TCRdb keeps in-frame clones, though not all of them. The repertoire holds about 2.2 million clones, with approximately 94% as singletons. This TCR derives from a man in his late teens or twenties in good health. Some clones in this sample may be carry-over from other donors' samples. Source material: naive CD8+ T cells from PBMCs.

This chain's CDR3 is CASSQTKRLSYEQYF. The DNA for the CDR3 is TGTGCCAGCAGTCAAACTAAGCGCCTATCCTACGAGCAGTACTTC. This chain links TRBV6-6 with TRBJ2-7; D unclear. This CDR3 has 15 residues. The germline V gene has CDR1 MNHNY and CDR2 SVGAGI (reference sequence). The germline V and J ends were trimmed by 5 bases and 1 base, with 15 bases remaining between them.